This T cell receptor (beta chain) was retrieved from a study of T cell repertoires in cytomegalovirus infection. This CDR3 contains 13 residues. CDR1 LNHDA and CDR2 SQIVND come from the germline V gene (reference sequence). Findings and limits, study-wide: Identification of carriers of CMV plus the relevant HLA was achieved through cumulative public TCR beta family frequency. Clonotype analysis showed dominance of the ex vivo response by HLA-C-restricted CMV-specific TCR beta clonotypes.

TCRdb re-called the reads with MiXCR, one entry per CDR3 protein. The sample consists of 350,000 to 550,000 distinct CDR3 sequences, roughly 30% of them appearing once. Worth noting for this clonotype: The antigen remains undetermined. Germline and junction disagree at one end, which may indicate a read error.

Sample: PBMCs. This chain joins TRBV19 and TRBJ1-1; no clear D. This clonotype was obtained from a human donor in good health (CMV status not recorded). Some clones in this sample may be carry-over from other donors' samples. The CDR3 nucleotides read TGTGCCATTAGTATACAAAGCAACACTGAAGCTTTCTTT. Translating it yields CAISIQSNTEAFF.